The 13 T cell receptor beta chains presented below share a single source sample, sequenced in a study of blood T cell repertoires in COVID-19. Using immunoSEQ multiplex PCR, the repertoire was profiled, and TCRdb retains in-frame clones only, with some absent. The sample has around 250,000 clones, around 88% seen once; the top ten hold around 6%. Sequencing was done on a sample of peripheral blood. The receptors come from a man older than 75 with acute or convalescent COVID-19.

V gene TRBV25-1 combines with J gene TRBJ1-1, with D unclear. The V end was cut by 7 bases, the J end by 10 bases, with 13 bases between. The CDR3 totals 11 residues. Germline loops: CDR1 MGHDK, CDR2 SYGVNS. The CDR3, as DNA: TGTGCCAGCACGGAGGGCGGGCGAGCTTTCTTT. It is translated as CASTEGGRAFF.

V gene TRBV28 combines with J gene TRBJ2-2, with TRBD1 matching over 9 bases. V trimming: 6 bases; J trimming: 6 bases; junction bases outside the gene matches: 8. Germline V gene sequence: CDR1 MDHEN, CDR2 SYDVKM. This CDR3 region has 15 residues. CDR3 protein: CASRDRGLGAGELFF. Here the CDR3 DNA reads TGTGCCAGCAGAGACAGGGGGTTAGGCGCCGGGGAGCTGTTTTTT. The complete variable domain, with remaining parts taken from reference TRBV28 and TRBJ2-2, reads DVKVTQSSRYLVKRTGEKVFLECVQDMDHENMFWYRQDPGLGLRLIYFSYDVKMKEKGDIPEGYSVSREKKERFSLILESASTNQTSMYLCASRDRGLGAGELFFGEGSRLTVL.

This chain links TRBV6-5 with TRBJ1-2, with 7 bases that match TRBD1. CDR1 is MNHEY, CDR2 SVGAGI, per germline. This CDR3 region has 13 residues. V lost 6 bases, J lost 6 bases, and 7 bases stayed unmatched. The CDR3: CASRTTGSDGYTF. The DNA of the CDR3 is TGTGCCAGCAGGACGACAGGGTCAGATGGCTACACCTTC.

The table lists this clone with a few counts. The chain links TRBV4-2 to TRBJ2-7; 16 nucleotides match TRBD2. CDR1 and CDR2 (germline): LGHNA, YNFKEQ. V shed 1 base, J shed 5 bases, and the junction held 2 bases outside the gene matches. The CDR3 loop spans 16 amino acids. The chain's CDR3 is CASSQGGTSGRDEQYF. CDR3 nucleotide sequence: TGTGCCAGCAGCCAAGGGGGGACTAGCGGGAGGGACGAGCAGTACTTC.

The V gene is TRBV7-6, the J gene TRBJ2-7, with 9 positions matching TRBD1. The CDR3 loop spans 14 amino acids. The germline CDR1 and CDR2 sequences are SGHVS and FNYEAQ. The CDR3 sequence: CASSAPPGQGRSGV. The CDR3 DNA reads TGTGCCAGCAGCGCGCCTCCGGGACAGGGTAGGTCTGGCGTC.

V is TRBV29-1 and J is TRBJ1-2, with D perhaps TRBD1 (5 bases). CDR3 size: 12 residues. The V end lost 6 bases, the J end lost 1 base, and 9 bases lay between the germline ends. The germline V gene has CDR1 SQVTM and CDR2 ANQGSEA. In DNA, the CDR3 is TGCAGCGTCAACAGGTTTAACTATGGCTACACCTTC. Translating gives CSVNRFNYGYTF.

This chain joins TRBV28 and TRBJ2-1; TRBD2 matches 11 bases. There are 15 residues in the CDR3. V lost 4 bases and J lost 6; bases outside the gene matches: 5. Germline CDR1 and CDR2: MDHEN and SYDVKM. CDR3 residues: CASSSIAGGPNEQFF. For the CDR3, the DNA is TGTGCCAGCAGTTCTATAGCGGGGGGGCCCAATGAGCAGTTCTTC.

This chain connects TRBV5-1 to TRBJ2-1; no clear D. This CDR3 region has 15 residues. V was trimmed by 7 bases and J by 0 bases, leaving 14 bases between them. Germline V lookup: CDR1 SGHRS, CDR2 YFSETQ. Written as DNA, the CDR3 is TGCGCCAGCTCCACCAGGTTTGACTCCTACAATGAGCAGTTCTTC. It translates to CASSTRFDSYNEQFF.

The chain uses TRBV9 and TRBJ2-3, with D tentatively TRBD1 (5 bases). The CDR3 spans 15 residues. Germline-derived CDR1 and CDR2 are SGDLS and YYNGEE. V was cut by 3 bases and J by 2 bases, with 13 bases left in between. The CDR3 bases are TGTGCCAGCAGCGCCCTTGACAGTTACACAGATACGCAGTATTTT. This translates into CASSALDSYTDTQYF.

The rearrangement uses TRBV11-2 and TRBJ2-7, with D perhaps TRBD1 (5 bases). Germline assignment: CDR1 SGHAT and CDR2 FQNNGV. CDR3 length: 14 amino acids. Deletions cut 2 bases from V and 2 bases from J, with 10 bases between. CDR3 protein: CASSLLSTAYEQYF. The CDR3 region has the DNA TGTGCCAGCAGCTTATTGTCGACAGCCTACGAGCAGTACTTC.

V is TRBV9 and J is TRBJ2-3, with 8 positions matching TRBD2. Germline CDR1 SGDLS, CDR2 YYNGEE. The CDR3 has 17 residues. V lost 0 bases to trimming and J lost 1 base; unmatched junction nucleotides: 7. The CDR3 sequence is CASSVGPSGGRTDTQYF. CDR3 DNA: TGTGCCAGCAGCGTAGGACCCAGCGGGGGACGCACAGATACGCAGTATTTT.

CDR3 amino acids: CASSFSTGADEQYF. The DNA for the CDR3 is TGTGCCAGCAGTTTCTCGACAGGGGCGGACGAGCAGTACTTC. The gene calls are TRBV6-5 and TRBJ2-7, with TRBD1 identical over 8 bases. Germline V gene sequence: CDR1 MNHEY, CDR2 SVGAGI. The CDR3 runs 14 residues. The J segment lost 5 bases and the V segment lost 4 bases, leaving 7 bases of the junction unmatched.

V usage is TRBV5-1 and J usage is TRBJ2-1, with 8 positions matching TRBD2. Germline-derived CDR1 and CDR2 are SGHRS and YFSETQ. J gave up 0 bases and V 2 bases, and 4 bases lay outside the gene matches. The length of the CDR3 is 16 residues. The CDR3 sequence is CASSLTSGLSYNEQFF. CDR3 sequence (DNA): TGCGCCAGCAGCTTAACTAGCGGACTCTCCTACAATGAGCAGTTCTTC.